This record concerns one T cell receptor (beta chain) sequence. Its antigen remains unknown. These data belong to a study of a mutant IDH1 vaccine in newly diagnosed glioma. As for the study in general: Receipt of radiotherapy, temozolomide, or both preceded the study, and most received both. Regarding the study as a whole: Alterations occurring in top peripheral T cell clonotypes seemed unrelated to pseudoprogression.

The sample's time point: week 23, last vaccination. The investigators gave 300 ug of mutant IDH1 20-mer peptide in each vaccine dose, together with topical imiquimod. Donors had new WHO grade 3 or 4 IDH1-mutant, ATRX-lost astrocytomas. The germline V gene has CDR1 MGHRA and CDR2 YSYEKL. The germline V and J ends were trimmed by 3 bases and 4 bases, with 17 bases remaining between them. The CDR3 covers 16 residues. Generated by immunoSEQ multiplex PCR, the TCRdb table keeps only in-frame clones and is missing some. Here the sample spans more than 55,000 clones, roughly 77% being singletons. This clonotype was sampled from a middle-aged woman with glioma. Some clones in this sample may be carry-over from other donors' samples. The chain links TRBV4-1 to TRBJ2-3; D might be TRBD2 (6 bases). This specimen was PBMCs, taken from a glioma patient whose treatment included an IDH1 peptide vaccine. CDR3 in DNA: TGCGCCAGCAGCCAGACTGACTGGGGGGAAGCAGATACGCAGTATTTT. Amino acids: CASSQTDWGEADTQYF.